The clone carrying this TCR beta chain has just a few counts. The V and J ends lost 6 bases and 0 bases respectively, with 15 bases between them. CDR3 length: 15 residues. Healthy Caucasian individuals made up all the donors. The data stem from a study of identical twins. Unique molecular identifiers were present on the cDNA, and a universal primer site came from template switching. One entry per CDR3 protein results from TCRdb running MiXCR on the 5' RACE reads. This sample has roughly 770,000 distinct CDR3 sequences, with around a sixth found just once. This sample also appeared in a second study, on T cells expressing NK-cell markers.

The sequencing sample was made of PBMCs. The chain combines TRBV12-3 or TRBV12-4 with TRBJ2-7; D may match TRBD1 or TRBD2 (5 bases each). The source of this sequence is a woman aged 18-29 years in good health. The CDR3 loop is CASSRTGTSSYEQYF. The CDR3 nucleotides read TGTGCCAGCAGCCGTACCGGGACGAGCTCCTACGAGCAGTACTTC.